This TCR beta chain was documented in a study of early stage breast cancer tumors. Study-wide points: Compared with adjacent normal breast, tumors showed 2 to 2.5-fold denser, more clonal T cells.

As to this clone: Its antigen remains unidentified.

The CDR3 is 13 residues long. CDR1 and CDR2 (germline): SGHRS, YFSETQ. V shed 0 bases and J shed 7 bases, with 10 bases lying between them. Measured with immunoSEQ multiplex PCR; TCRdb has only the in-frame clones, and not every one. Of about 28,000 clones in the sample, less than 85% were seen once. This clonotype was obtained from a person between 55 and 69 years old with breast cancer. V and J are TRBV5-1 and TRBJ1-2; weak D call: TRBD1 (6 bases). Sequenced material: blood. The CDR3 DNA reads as TGCGCCAGCAGCTTGGGGGGGGGCCGTGGCTACACCTTC. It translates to CASSLGGGRGYTF.